This TCR beta chain was profiled in a study of early T cells in non-severe SARS-CoV-2 infection. The overall study: Sequencing of bulk RNA from unsorted whole blood was done, without chain pairing.

This clonotype showed up just a few times. What it binds is unknown. Unique molecular identifiers were attached to individual cDNA molecules. TCRdb reprocessed the 5' RACE reads via MiXCR and lists one record per CDR3 protein. This table holds about 86,000 distinct CDR3 sequences, around an eighth found once. The J segment lost 5 bases and the V segment lost 5 bases, leaving 5 bases of the junction unmatched. The CDR3 is 14 residues long. Germline CDR1 and CDR2: LNHDA and SQIVND (reference sequence). Findings and limits, study-wide: VDJdb matching skewed toward anti-spike CD8 responses, missing private and CD4 specificities.

The rearrangement uses TRBV19 and TRBJ2-2, with 7 nucleotides matching TRBD1. Sequencing was done on a sample of whole blood. The TCR originated in an adult who was a healthcare worker with PCR-confirmed SARS-CoV-2 infection or an uninfected control (not recorded which). The CDR3 spells CASSLAGGTGELFF. The CDR3 nucleotides are TGTGCCAGTAGTCTGGCAGGGGGAACCGGGGAGCTGTTTTTT.